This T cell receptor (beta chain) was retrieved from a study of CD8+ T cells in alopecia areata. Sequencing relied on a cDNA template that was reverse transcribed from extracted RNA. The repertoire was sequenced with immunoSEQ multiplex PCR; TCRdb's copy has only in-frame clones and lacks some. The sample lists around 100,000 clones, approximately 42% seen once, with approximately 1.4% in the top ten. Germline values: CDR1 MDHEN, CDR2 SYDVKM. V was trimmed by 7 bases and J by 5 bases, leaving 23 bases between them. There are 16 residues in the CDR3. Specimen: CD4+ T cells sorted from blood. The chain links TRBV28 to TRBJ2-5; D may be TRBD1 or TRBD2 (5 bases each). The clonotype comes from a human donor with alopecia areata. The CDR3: CASTPRRGHHAETQYF. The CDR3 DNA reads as TGTGCCAGCACTCCCCGCCGGGGCCACCATGCGGAGACCCAGTACTTC.